A selection of T cell receptor beta chains follows, all from one sample in a study of cytomegalovirus exposure and HLA in healthy donors. The method was immunoSEQ multiplex PCR; TCRdb's version includes in-frame clones alone and lacks a portion of them. The table lists approximately 190,000 clones, roughly four fifths of them singletons. What was sequenced was PBMCs. All receptors come from a woman aged 25 to 39 in good health and CMV-seropositive. The CDR3 runs from the conserved cysteine through the conserved F or W. Each record gives: CDR3 length, D gene, clone size, J gene, V gene, CDR3 protein, CDR3 DNA. A D gene is named only where the DNA matches it firmly. Expanded clones are given a class, and other clones once, few, many or no size at all.

>15|TRBD2|NA|TRBJ2-5|TRBV2
CASTEGLAGVETQYF
TGTGCCAGCACAGAAGGGCTAGCGGGAGTAGAGACCCAGTACTTC
>12|NA|NA|TRBJ2-7|TRBV2
CASSEDRLEQYF
TGTGCCAGCAGTGAAGACCGTCTAGAGCAGTACTTC
>12|TRBD1|few|TRBJ1-1|TRBV7-8
CASSPGGSEAFF
TGTGCCAGCAGCCCAGGGGGCTCTGAAGCTTTCTTT
>14|NA|few|TRBJ1-4|TRBV2
CASSPGTTNEKLFF
TGTGCCAGCAGCCCAGGGACAACTAATGAAAAACTGTTTTTT
>17|NA|NA|TRBJ2-4|TRBV19
CATSPRDTPGAKNIQYF
TGTGCCACCTCACCCCGGGACACCCCTGGGGCCAAAAACATTCAGTACTTC
>14|TRBD2|NA|TRBJ2-7|TRBV7-2
CASSLLAGGHEQYF
TGTGCCAGCAGCTTACTAGCGGGAGGCCACGAGCAGTACTTC
>14|NA|NA|TRBJ2-3|TRBV14
CASSVAGDPHTQYF
TGTGCCAGCAGCGTAGCTGGAGATCCTCATACGCAGTATTTT
>16|TRBD2|NA|TRBJ2-1|TRBV7-2
CASSFRAGDAGNEQFF
TGTGCCAGCAGCTTCAGAGCGGGAGACGCGGGCAATGAGCAGTTCTTC
>15|NA|NA|TRBJ2-5|TRBV7-3
CASSWRGGSRETQYF
TGTGCCAGCAGCTGGAGGGGGGGATCCCGCGAGACCCAGTACTTC
>16|TRBD1|NA|TRBJ2-3|TRBV5-1
CASSPWGDRGTDTQYF
TGCGCCAGCAGCCCGTGGGGGGACAGGGGCACAGATACGCAGTATTTT
>15|NA|NA|TRBJ2-7|TRBV6-5
CASSYSRGQSYEQYF
TGTGCCAGCAGTTACTCACGCGGTCAGTCGTACGAGCAGTACTTC
>15|TRBD2|NA|TRBJ2-7|TRBV7-2
CASSFAPSGRYEQYF
TGTGCCAGCAGCTTTGCGCCCAGCGGGAGGTACGAGCAGTACTTC
>15|TRBD2|NA|TRBJ2-2|TRBV4-3
CASSQDRGVAGELFF
TGCGCCAGCAGCCAAGATCGGGGGGTGGCCGGGGAGCTGTTTTTT
>14|TRBD1|NA|TRBJ2-7|TRBV28
CASSPTGEIYEQYF
TGTGCCAGCAGTCCGACAGGGGAAATCTACGAGCAGTACTTC
>15|TRBD2|NA|TRBJ2-2|TRBV9
CASSLRLAGTGELFF
TGTGCCAGCAGCCTCAGACTAGCGGGAACCGGGGAGCTGTTTTTT
>13|TRBD1|NA|TRBJ1-5|TRBV30
CALGQGHDQPQHF
TGTGCCTTGGGACAGGGGCACGATCAGCCCCAGCATTTT
>14|NA|NA|TRBJ1-1|TRBV27
CASNPGGMNTEAFF
TGTGCCAGCAACCCCGGAGGGATGAACACTGAAGCTTTCTTT
>14|NA|NA|TRBJ2-3|TRBV9
CASSVKGGTDTQYF
TGTGCCAGCAGCGTAAAGGGGGGGACAGATACGCAGTATTTT
>11|NA|few|TRBJ1-6|TRBV15
CATGGNSPLHF
TGTGCCACCGGGGGCAATTCACCCCTCCACTTT
>15|NA|NA|TRBJ2-6|TRBV28
CASSLWGAGANVLTF
TGTGCCAGCAGTTTATGGGGGGCAGGGGCCAACGTCCTGACTTTC
>13|NA|once|TRBJ1-1|TRBV7-3
CASALYRDTEAFF
TGTGCCAGCGCCCTGTACCGGGACACTGAAGCTTTCTTT
>14|NA|NA|TRBJ1-6|TRBV7-8
CASSQVSYNSPLHF
TGTGCCAGCAGCCAGGTCTCCTATAATTCACCCCTCCACTTT
>15|TRBD1|NA|TRBJ1-2|TRBV29-1
CSVEGNLDRGRGYTF
TGCAGCGTTGAAGGTAATCTCGACAGGGGCCGTGGCTACACCTTC
>15|TRBD2|NA|TRBJ2-1|TRBV6-4
CASSDSISGTTMEFF
TGTGCCAGCAGTGACTCGATTAGCGGGACTACAATGGAGTTCTTC
>10|NA|few|TRBJ1-3|TRBV6-6
CASEGNTIYF
TGTGCCAGCGAGGGAAACACCATATATTTT
>14|TRBD1|few|TRBJ1-1|TRBV6-5
CASSYYRGGAEAFF
TGTGCCAGCAGTTACTACAGGGGTGGGGCTGAAGCTTTCTTT
>14|NA|NA|TRBJ1-2|TRBV23-1
CASSQENRNYGYTF
TGCGCCAGCAGTCAGGAGAACCGAAACTATGGCTACACCTTC
>18|TRBD1|NA|TRBJ1-2|TRBV2
CASTRKRLDRSGNYGYTF
TGTGCCAGCACCAGAAAGAGGTTGGACAGGTCCGGGAACTATGGCTACACCTTC
>14|TRBD1|NA|TRBJ1-5|TRBV28
CASKLGQARQPQHF
TGTGCCAGCAAGCTCGGACAGGCGAGGCAGCCCCAGCATTTT
>15|TRBD1|NA|TRBJ1-4|TRBV7-9
CASSLVQGGNEKLFF
TGTGCCAGCAGCTTAGTACAGGGGGGGAATGAAAAACTGTTTTTT
>15|TRBD1|NA|TRBJ1-1|TRBV5-1
CASSRMGQGNTEAFF
TGCGCCAGCAGCCGGATGGGACAGGGGAACACTGAAGCTTTCTTT
>14|NA|NA|TRBJ2-1|TRBV19
CASSVRLTASEQFF
TGTGCCAGTAGCGTCCGACTAACAGCCAGCGAGCAGTTCTTC
>15|TRBD1|NA|TRBJ2-7|TRBV6-5
CASSSPGQFPLEQYF
TGTGCCAGCAGTTCCCCGGGACAGTTCCCTTTGGAGCAGTACTTC
>16|NA|few|TRBJ1-1|TRBV5-1
CASSHEEGGLVTEAFF
TGCGCCAGCAGCCACGAGGAGGGGGGGTTAGTCACTGAAGCTTTCTTT
>12|NA|once|TRBJ2-1|TRBV7-6
CASSLTGNEQFF
TGTGCCAGCAGCTTGACGGGGAATGAGCAGTTCTTC
>14|NA|NA|TRBJ2-7|TRBV29-1
CSVDRLRGGYEQYF
TGCAGCGTTGATAGGTTAAGGGGCGGTTACGAGCAGTACTTC
>17|TRBD1|once|TRBJ2-4|TRBV4-1
CASSQAWDRLAKNIQYF
TGCGCCAGCAGCCAAGCCTGGGACAGGCTAGCCAAAAACATTCAGTACTTC
>15|TRBD2|NA|TRBJ2-7|TRBV5-1
CASSFGLAESYEQYF
TGCGCCAGCAGCTTCGGACTAGCGGAATCCTACGAGCAGTACTTC
>12|NA|NA|TRBJ1-5|TRBV6-5
CASRGPGQPQHF
TGTGCCAGCAGGGGGCCGGGCCAGCCCCAGCATTTT
>14|TRBD1|NA|TRBJ1-2|TRBV7-3
CASSLTGQGGGYTF
TGTGCCAGCAGCTTAACTGGACAGGGTGGGGGCTACACCTTC
>15|NA|few|TRBJ2-3|TRBV5-4
CASSVDALSVDTQYF
TGTGCCAGCAGCGTTGATGCCCTATCGGTAGATACGCAGTATTTT
>16|TRBD1|NA|TRBJ2-1|TRBV4-3
CASSQPSGTVHNEQFF
TGCGCCAGCAGCCAACCTTCCGGGACAGTACACAATGAGCAGTTCTTC
>16|TRBD1|NA|TRBJ2-4|TRBV5-1
CASSWGTGGAKNIQYF
TGCGCCAGCAGCTGGGGGACAGGGGGAGCCAAAAACATTCAGTACTTC
>17|NA|NA|TRBJ1-4|TRBV5-1
CASSLNGVIGANEKLFF
TGCGCCAGCAGCTTAAACGGGGTTATCGGAGCAAATGAAAAACTGTTTTTT
>15|TRBD2|NA|TRBJ2-5|TRBV2
CASKLTGGRQETQYF
TGTGCCAGCAAACTAACGGGGGGGCGCCAAGAGACCCAGTACTTC
>13|NA|once|TRBJ2-3|TRBV6-4
CASSVVLTDTQYF
TGTGCCAGCTCGGTAGTCCTCACAGATACGCAGTATTTT
>13|TRBD1|few|TRBJ2-7|TRBV5-6
CASSAQGEYEQYF
TGTGCCAGCAGCGCTCAGGGGGAGTACGAGCAGTACTTC
>14|TRBD2|few|TRBJ2-3|TRBV25-1
CASKPSGGADTQYF
TGTGCCAGCAAGCCTAGCGGGGGGGCAGATACGCAGTATTTT
>17|TRBD2|NA|TRBJ2-3|TRBV7-9
CASSPRTSGGASDTQYF
TGTGCCAGCAGCCCCCGGACTAGCGGGGGGGCCTCAGATACGCAGTATTTT
>12|NA|NA|TRBJ2-3|TRBV2
CASRGRTDTQYF
TGTGCCAGCAGGGGGAGGACAGATACGCAGTATTTT
>14|TRBD1|once|TRBJ1-1|TRBV28
CASRTTGANTEAFF
TGTGCCAGCAGAACTACAGGGGCGAACACTGAAGCTTTCTTT
>11|TRBD2|NA|TRBJ2-7|TRBV20-1
CSARTSGEQYF
TGCAGTGCTAGGACTAGCGGGGAGCAGTACTTC
>13|NA|NA|TRBJ2-7|TRBV7-6
CASSSLDSYEQYF
TGTGCCAGCAGCTCACTCGACAGCTACGAGCAGTACTTC
>16|TRBD2|NA|TRBJ2-3|TRBV7-2
CASSLSRAGVGDTQYF
TGTGCCAGCAGCTTATCTAGAGCGGGAGTAGGGGATACGCAGTATTTT
>14|TRBD2|NA|TRBJ2-2|TRBV5-1
CASRAGGYTGELFF
TGCGCCAGCAGGGCGGGAGGTTACACCGGGGAGCTGTTTTTT
>14|TRBD2|once|TRBJ2-3|TRBV5-1
CASSSGTSGRRQYF
TGCGCCAGCAGTTCCGGGACTAGCGGGCGCAGGCAGTATTTT
>14|TRBD2|NA|TRBJ2-5|TRBV28
CASSQTSGGETQYF
TGTGCCAGCAGTCAGACTAGCGGGGGAGAGACCCAGTACTTC